A single T cell receptor (beta chain) is shown here with its context. Its antigen is unknown. The sample belongs to a study of memory CD4+ T cells and cytomegalovirus serostatus. Study findings and constraints: Median bootstrapped AUC for CMV status was approximately 0.95 originally, about 0.9 US-trained.

Assay used: immunoSEQ multiplex PCR; TCRdb lists only in-frame clones, some missing. The data hold tens of thousands of clones, with 70% to 75% observed a single time. The sort gate was single viable CD3+CD4+CD8-CD45RO+ cells for memory CD4+ T cells. Sequencing used memory CD4+ T cells from blood. The receptor's source is an adult in good health and CMV-seropositive.

Here the CDR3 reads CASSERGGPDTQYF. In nucleotides, the CDR3 is TGTGCCAGCAGTGAGCGGGGGGGCCCAGATACGCAGTATTTT. The chain joins TRBV6-6 to TRBJ2-3; 10 nucleotides agree with TRBD2. V lost 5 bases, J lost 4 bases, and 3 bases stayed unmatched. The CDR3 loop spans 14 amino acids. Germline CDR1 reads MNHNY; CDR2 reads SVGAGI (reference sequence).